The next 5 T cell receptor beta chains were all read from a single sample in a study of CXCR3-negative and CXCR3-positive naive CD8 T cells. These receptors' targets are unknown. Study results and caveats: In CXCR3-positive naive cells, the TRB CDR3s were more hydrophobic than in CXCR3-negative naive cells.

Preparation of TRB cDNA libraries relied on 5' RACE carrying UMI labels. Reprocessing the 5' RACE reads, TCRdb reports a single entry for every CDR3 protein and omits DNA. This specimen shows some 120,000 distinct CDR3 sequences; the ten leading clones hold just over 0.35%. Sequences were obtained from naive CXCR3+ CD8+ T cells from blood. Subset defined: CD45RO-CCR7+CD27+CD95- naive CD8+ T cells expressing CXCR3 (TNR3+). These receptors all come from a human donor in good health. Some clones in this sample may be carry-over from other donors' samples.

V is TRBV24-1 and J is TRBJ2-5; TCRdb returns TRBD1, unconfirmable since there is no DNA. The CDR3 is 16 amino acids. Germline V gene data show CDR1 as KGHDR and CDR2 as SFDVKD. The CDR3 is CATSDFRPPGQETQYF.

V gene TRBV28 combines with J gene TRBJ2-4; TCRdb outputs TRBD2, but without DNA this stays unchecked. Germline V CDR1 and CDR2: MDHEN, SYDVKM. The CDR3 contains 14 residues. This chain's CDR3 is CASSLVSEENIQYF.

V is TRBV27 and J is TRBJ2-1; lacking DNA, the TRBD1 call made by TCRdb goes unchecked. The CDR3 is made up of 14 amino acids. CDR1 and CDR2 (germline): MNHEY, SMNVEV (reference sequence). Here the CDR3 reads CATTGTGTYNEQFF.

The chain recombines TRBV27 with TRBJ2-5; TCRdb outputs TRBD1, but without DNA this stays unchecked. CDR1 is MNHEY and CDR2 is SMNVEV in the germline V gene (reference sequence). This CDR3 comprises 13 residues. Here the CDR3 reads CASSLRGRETQYF.

CDR3 amino acids: CASSPGDRELYEQYF. The chain employs TRBV5-1 and TRBJ2-7; the D call from TCRdb, TRBD1, cannot be confirmed without DNA. There are 15 residues in the CDR3. Per germline, CDR1 SGHRS and CDR2 YFSETQ.